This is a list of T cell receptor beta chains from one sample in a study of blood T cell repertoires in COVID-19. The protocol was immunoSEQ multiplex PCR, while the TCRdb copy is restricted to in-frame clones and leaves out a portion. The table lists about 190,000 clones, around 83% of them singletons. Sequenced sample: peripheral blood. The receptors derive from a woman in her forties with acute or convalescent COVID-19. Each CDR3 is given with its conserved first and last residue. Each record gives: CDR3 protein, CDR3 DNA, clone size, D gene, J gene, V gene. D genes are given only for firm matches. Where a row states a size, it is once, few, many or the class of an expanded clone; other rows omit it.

CASSYSRVVGGTFF,TGTGCCAGCAGTTACTCGAGGGTGGTCGGGGGGACTTTCTTT,NA,NA,TRBJ1-1,TRBV6-5
CASSLAAGGTYEQYF,TGTGCCAGCAGCTTAGCGGCGGGAGGGACATACGAGCAGTACTTC,few,TRBD2,TRBJ2-7,TRBV7-8
CASSRTGTYTDTQYF,TGCGCCAGCAGCCGGACCGGGACATACACAGATACGCAGTATTTT,NA,NA,TRBJ2-3,TRBV5-1
CASSLAGVSYEQYF,TGTGCCAGCAGCTTAGCGGGAGTAAGCTACGAGCAGTACTTC,NA,TRBD2,TRBJ2-7,TRBV5-4
CASSNLGGAAGYGYTF,TGTGCCAGCAGCAACCTCGGCGGGGCTGCGGGCTATGGCTACACCTTC,once,NA,TRBJ1-2,TRBV5-4
CASRLSKETQYF,TGTGCCAGCAGGCTTAGCAAAGAGACCCAGTACTTC,NA,NA,TRBJ2-5,TRBV12-3/TRBV12-4
CAWTRDRRGYTF,TGTGCCTGGACCCGGGACAGGAGAGGCTACACCTTC,NA,TRBD1,TRBJ1-2,TRBV30
CASAKPPGEKLFF,TGTGCCAGCGCTAAGCCCCCGGGGGAAAAACTGTTTTTT,NA,NA,TRBJ1-4,TRBV6-4
CASSLGTSGKETQYF,TGTGCCAGCAGCCTCGGGACTAGCGGGAAAGAGACCCAGTACTTC,NA,TRBD2,TRBJ2-5,TRBV7-9
CASSYPVGGGGQFF,TGTGCCAGCAGTTACCCCGTAGGTGGCGGCGGGCAGTTCTTC,NA,NA,TRBJ2-1,TRBV6-6
CATSDSKTGGLETQYF,TGTGCCACCAGTGATTCGAAAACAGGGGGCCTAGAGACCCAGTACTTC,NA,TRBD1,TRBJ2-5,TRBV24-1
CASSAGLAGSSYNEQFF,TGCGCCAGCAGCGCGGGACTAGCGGGATCCTCCTACAATGAGCAGTTCTTC,once,TRBD2,TRBJ2-1,TRBV5-1
CASSPVGTHGATEAFF,TGTGCCAGCTCACCGGTGGGCACCCATGGGGCCACTGAAGCTTTCTTT,once,NA,TRBJ1-1,TRBV18
CASEQIINYGYTF,TGTGCCAGCGAACAGATAATTAACTATGGCTACACCTTC,NA,NA,TRBJ1-2,TRBV5-8
CASSWSRQAQGGYTF,TGTGCCAGCAGCTGGTCTAGACAGGCCCAGGGGGGCTACACCTTC,NA,NA,TRBJ1-2,TRBV7-8
CASSFTGGPRNTQYF,TGCGCCAGCAGCTTTACGGGAGGGCCAAGAAATACGCAGTATTTT,NA,TRBD2,TRBJ2-3,TRBV5-1
CASTTGTGGNEKLFF,TGTGCCAGCACAACCGGGACAGGGGGAAATGAAAAACTGTTTTTT,NA,TRBD1,TRBJ1-4,TRBV28
CASSFGLAGAYEQYF,TGCGCCAGCAGCTTTGGGCTAGCGGGAGCCTACGAGCAGTACTTC,NA,TRBD2,TRBJ2-7,TRBV5-1
CATNRGDGDTQYF,TGTGCCACCAATCGGGGGGACGGAGATACGCAGTATTTT,NA,TRBD2,TRBJ2-3,TRBV24-1
CASSPTSREKLFF,TGCGCCAGCAGCCCCACGTCTCGGGAAAAACTGTTTTTT,few,NA,TRBJ1-4,TRBV5-1
CASSMTSGTGALSF,TGTGCCAGTAGTATGACTTCCGGGACAGGGGCCCTCTCCTTC,NA,TRBD1,TRBJ1-2,TRBV19
CATSDLTRGELFF,TGTGCCACCAGTGATTTGACACGCGGGGAGCTGTTTTTT,NA,NA,TRBJ2-2,TRBV24-1
CASRGQGISGNTIYF,TGTGCCAGCAGAGGACAGGGAATCTCTGGAAACACCATATATTTT,NA,TRBD1,TRBJ1-3,TRBV6-5
CASSFRRAYDYGYTF,TGTGCCAGCAGCTTTCGGAGGGCTTACGACTATGGCTACACCTTC,NA,NA,TRBJ1-2,TRBV5-6
CASSPAGRTNYGYTF,TGTGCCAGCAGCCCCGCGGGCAGGACTAACTATGGCTACACCTTC,NA,NA,TRBJ1-2,TRBV7-8
CASSFDPTGYYGYTF,TGCGCCAGCAGTTTTGACCCAACGGGTTACTATGGCTACACCTTC,many,NA,TRBJ1-2,TRBV5-1
CSVSPLLAGEGNEQFF,TGCAGCGTATCGCCCTTACTAGCGGGAGAGGGCAATGAGCAGTTCTTC,NA,TRBD2,TRBJ2-1,TRBV29-1
CASSLSNTEAFF,TGTGCCAGCAGCCTTAGTAACACTGAAGCTTTCTTT,NA,NA,TRBJ1-1,TRBV7-9
CSARTDTEAFF,TGCAGTGCTAGAACGGACACTGAAGCTTTCTTT,NA,NA,TRBJ1-1,TRBV20-1
CASEGVVGGELFF,TGTGCCAGCGAGGGGGTGGTCGGCGGGGAGCTGTTTTTT,NA,NA,TRBJ2-2,TRBV28
CASSQLAGTKYF,TGTGCCAGCAGCCAGCTAGCGGGTACTAAGTATTTT,NA,TRBD2,TRBJ2-3,TRBV3-1/TRBV3-2
CATSRNRDGRDTQYF,TGTGCCACCAGCAGAAATCGGGACGGGAGGGATACGCAGTATTTT,NA,TRBD2,TRBJ2-3,TRBV15
CASSSRQGVWETQYF,TGTGCCAGCAGCTCACGACAGGGAGTATGGGAGACCCAGTACTTC,few,TRBD1,TRBJ2-5,TRBV7-2
CASSLAVADTQYF,TGCGCCAGCAGCTTGGCGGTTGCAGATACGCAGTATTTT,NA,NA,TRBJ2-3,TRBV5-1
CASSLSAGGNSPLHF,TGTGCCAGCAGTTTATCGGCAGGGGGAAATTCACCCCTCCACTTT,NA,TRBD1,TRBJ1-6,TRBV27
CASRGVGYTEAFF,TGTGCCAGTAGAGGGGTCGGGTACACTGAAGCTTTCTTT,NA,NA,TRBJ1-1,TRBV19
CASSQDSVPDRGFF,TGTGCCAGCAGCCAAGATTCTGTGCCGGATCGGGGGTTCTTC,NA,NA,TRBJ2-1,TRBV3-1/TRBV3-2
CASSYSRPGSSYEQYF,TGTGCCAGCAGTTACTCGAGGCCCGGGAGCTCCTACGAGCAGTACTTC,NA,NA,TRBJ2-7,TRBV6-6
CASSSRENTEAFF,TGTGCCAGCAGTTCTCGAGAGAACACTGAAGCTTTCTTT,NA,NA,TRBJ1-1,TRBV6-5
CASKQQVGNTIYF,TGTGCCAGCAAACAACAAGTCGGAAACACCATATATTTT,NA,NA,TRBJ1-3,TRBV2
CASSGDSGETQYF,TGTGCCAGCAGTGGGGACTCCGGGGAGACCCAGTACTTC,few,NA,TRBJ2-5,TRBV2
CASSLTGLGNYEQYF,TGTGCCAGCAGTTTAACAGGTCTAGGGAACTACGAGCAGTACTTC,NA,NA,TRBJ2-7,TRBV27
CASSPTTPTGGADYGYTF,TGTGCCAGCAGTCCAACAACCCCCACAGGGGGCGCTGACTATGGCTACACCTTC,NA,TRBD1,TRBJ1-2,TRBV6-6
CSASPGLENQPQHF,TGCAGTGCTAGTCCCGGTTTGGAGAATCAGCCCCAGCATTTT,few,NA,TRBJ1-5,TRBV20-1
CATRQGSFEKLFF,TGTGCCACACGACAGGGGAGTTTTGAAAAACTGTTTTTT,NA,TRBD1,TRBJ1-4,TRBV2
CASRQGNNYGYTF,TGTGCCAGCAGACAGGGAAACAACTATGGCTACACCTTC,NA,NA,TRBJ1-2,TRBV7-2
CASSLRGTGRVVGYGYTF,TGTGCCAGCAGTCTCCGAGGGACAGGGAGGGTAGTAGGCTATGGCTACACCTTC,NA,TRBD1,TRBJ1-2,TRBV27
CASSSRTSFYSNQPQHF,TGTGCCAGCAGTTCAAGAACCTCCTTCTATAGCAATCAGCCCCAGCATTTT,few,NA,TRBJ1-5,TRBV27
CASSRSFGAREQYF,TGTGCCAGCAGCCGCTCTTTCGGTGCCCGCGAGCAGTACTTC,NA,NA,TRBJ2-7,TRBV28
CACNLEYNSPLHF,TGTGCCTGCAATCTGGAGTATAATTCACCCCTCCACTTT,NA,NA,TRBJ1-6,TRBV30
CASSEDYPNEQFF,TGTGCCAGCAGCGAGGACTACCCCAATGAGCAGTTCTTC,NA,NA,TRBJ2-1,TRBV6-5
CASGRDTYGYTF,TGTGCCAGCGGGAGGGATACGTATGGCTACACCTTC,NA,NA,TRBJ1-2,TRBV27
CASSSGFLDEQYF,TGTGCCAGCAGTTCCGGGTTTCTGGACGAGCAGTACTTC,NA,NA,TRBJ2-7,TRBV12-3/TRBV12-4
CASSKGQDLQETQYF,TGTGCCAGCAGCAAAGGGCAGGACTTGCAAGAGACCCAGTACTTC,NA,NA,TRBJ2-5,TRBV21-1
CASSIVPGKEPQHF,TGTGCCAGTAGTATAGTACCAGGGAAGGAGCCCCAGCATTTT,NA,NA,TRBJ1-5,TRBV19